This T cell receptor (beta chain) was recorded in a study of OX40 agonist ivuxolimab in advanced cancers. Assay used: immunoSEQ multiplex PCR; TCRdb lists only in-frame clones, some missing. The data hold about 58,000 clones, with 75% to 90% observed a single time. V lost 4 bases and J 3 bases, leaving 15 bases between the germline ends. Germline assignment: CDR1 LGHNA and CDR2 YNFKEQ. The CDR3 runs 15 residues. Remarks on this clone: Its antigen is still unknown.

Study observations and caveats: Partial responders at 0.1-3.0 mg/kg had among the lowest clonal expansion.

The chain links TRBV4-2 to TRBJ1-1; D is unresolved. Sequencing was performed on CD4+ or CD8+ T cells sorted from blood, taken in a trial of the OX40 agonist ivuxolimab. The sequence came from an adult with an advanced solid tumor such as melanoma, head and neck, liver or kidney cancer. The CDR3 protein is CASSLVGSLDTEAFF. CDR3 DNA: TGTGCCAGCAGCCTGGTTGGGTCTTTGGACACTGAAGCTTTCTTT.